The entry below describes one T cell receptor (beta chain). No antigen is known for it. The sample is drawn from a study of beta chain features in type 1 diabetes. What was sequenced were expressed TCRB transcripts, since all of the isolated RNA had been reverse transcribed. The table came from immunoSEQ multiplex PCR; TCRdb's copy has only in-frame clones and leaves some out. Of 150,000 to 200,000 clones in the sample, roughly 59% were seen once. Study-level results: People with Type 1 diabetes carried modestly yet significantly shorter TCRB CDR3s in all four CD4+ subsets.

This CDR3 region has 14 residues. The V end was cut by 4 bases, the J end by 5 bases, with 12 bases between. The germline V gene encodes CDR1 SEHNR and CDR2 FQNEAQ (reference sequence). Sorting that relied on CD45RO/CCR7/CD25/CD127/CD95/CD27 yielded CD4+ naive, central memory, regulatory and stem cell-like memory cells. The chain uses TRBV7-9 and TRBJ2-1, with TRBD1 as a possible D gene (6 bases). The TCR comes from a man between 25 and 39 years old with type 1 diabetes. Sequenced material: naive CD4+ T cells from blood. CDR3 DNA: TGTGCCAGCAGCTCGCAAGGACAGAACAATGAGCAGTTCTTC. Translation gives CASSSQGQNNEQFF.